The rows below give T cell receptor beta chains drawn from one sample of a study of identical twins. MiXCR was run by TCRdb on the 5' RACE reads, yielding one entry per CDR3 protein. The sample has 350,000 or so distinct CDR3 sequences, roughly 9% seen once. The sequencing sample was made of naive T cells sorted from blood. These receptor sequences come from a woman aged 45-60 years in good health. CDR3s include the opening cysteine and the closing phenylalanine or tryptophan. Fields, in order: V gene, clone size, J gene, D gene, CDR3 DNA, CDR3 protein. The D gene is left open where the match is weak. Not all rows give a size; the values are once, few, many and, for expanded clones, a class.

V: TRBV19
size: .
J: TRBJ2-7
D: .
DNA: TGTGCCAGTAGTATAAGCAGGTTCAACGAGCAGTACTTC
CDR3: CASSISRFNEQYF

V: TRBV7-6
size: .
J: TRBJ2-7
D: TRBD2
DNA: TGTGCCAGCAGCCCCCTCCCTAGCGGCTCCTACGAGCAGTACTTC
CDR3: CASSPLPSGSYEQYF

V: TRBV5-1
size: many
J: TRBJ2-2
D: .
DNA: TGCGCCAGCAGCTTGGTTGGCGGGCGCCACACCGGGGAGCTGTTTTTT
CDR3: CASSLVGGRHTGELFF

V: TRBV5-1
size: many
J: TRBJ2-2
D: .
DNA: TGCGCCAGCAGCTTGAGGATGACCGGGGAGCTGTTTTTT
CDR3: CASSLRMTGELFF

V: TRBV6-6
size: .
J: TRBJ2-5
D: TRBD2
DNA: TGTGCCAGCAGTTTGGTTGTTGGCGGGAGGGCCAGGAGTCAAGAGACCCAGTACTTC
CDR3: CASSLVVGGRARSQETQYF

V: TRBV29-1
size: many
J: TRBJ2-3
D: .
DNA: TGCAGCGGTGGGACCGCCCGCACAGATACGCAGTATTTT
CDR3: CSGGTARTDTQYF

V: TRBV3-1
size: .
J: TRBJ2-1
D: .
DNA: TGTGCCAGCAGCCAAGTAATTGGCGGATTTTCCTACAATGAGCAGTTCTTC
CDR3: CASSQVIGGFSYNEQFF

V: TRBV12-3/TRBV12-4
size: many
J: TRBJ2-7
D: .
DNA: TGTGCCAGCAGTTTGCTCAGCTCCTACGAGCAGTACTTC
CDR3: CASSLLSSYEQYF

V: TRBV6-7
size: .
J: TRBJ2-7
D: .
DNA: TGTGCCAGCAGTTATACCGCCGGGATTTGGTGGGAGCAGTACTTC
CDR3: CASSYTAGIWWEQYF

V: TRBV12-3/TRBV12-4
size: many
J: TRBJ2-1
D: TRBD2
DNA: TGTGCCAGCAGTGCCGCCGGGACTAGCGGGACCAATGAGCAGTTCTTC
CDR3: CASSAAGTSGTNEQFF

V: TRBV28
size: many
J: TRBJ2-7
D: TRBD2
DNA: TGTGCCAGCAGTTGGGCCACTAGCGGGAGTAATTCGGAGTCCTACGAGCAGTACTTC
CDR3: CASSWATSGSNSESYEQYF

V: TRBV12-3/TRBV12-4
size: many
J: TRBJ1-6
D: .
DNA: TGTGCCAGCAGTTTGGGGGGCATCAAAAATTCACCCCTCCACTTT
CDR3: CASSLGGIKNSPLHF

V: TRBV4-1
size: many
J: TRBJ2-5
D: .
DNA: TGCGCCAGCAGCCAAGATTTTGGAGGCCAAGAGACCCAGTACTTC
CDR3: CASSQDFGGQETQYF

V: TRBV2
size: few
J: TRBJ2-7
D: .
DNA: TGTGCCAGCAGTGAATTAGCGGACTCCTACGAGCAGTACTTC
CDR3: CASSELADSYEQYF

V: TRBV6-5
size: few
J: TRBJ2-7
D: TRBD1
DNA: TGTGCCAGCAGTTACAGCAGGGGGTCATACGAGCAGTACTTC
CDR3: CASSYSRGSYEQYF

V: TRBV28
size: few
J: TRBJ2-2
D: .
DNA: TGTGCCAGCAGTCGAACCCTGACTAGGGGGGCCGGGGAGCTGTTTTTT
CDR3: CASSRTLTRGAGELFF

V: TRBV12-3/TRBV12-4
size: many
J: TRBJ2-1
D: .
DNA: TGTGCCAGCAGTTTGGGAAGGAGCTCCTACAATGAGCAGTTCTTC
CDR3: CASSLGRSSYNEQFF

V: TRBV28
size: many
J: TRBJ1-1
D: .
DNA: TGTGCCAGCAGTTTGCCAGGTGGCCCTGAAGCTTTCTTT
CDR3: CASSLPGGPEAFF

V: TRBV6-6
size: .
J: TRBJ2-1
D: TRBD2
DNA: TGTGCCAGCAGTTACTCCCCCCCGGAAGCGGGAGGATACAATGAGCAGTTCTTC
CDR3: CASSYSPPEAGGYNEQFF

V: TRBV7-2
size: .
J: TRBJ2-7
D: .
DNA: TGTGCCAGCAGCTTAGGTTTTTCCGGGGCGGAGCAGTACTTC
CDR3: CASSLGFSGAEQYF

V: TRBV5-1
size: .
J: TRBJ2-3
D: TRBD2
DNA: TGCGCCAGCAACTTGGGGGGTAGCGGGGGCACAGATACGCAGTATTTT
CDR3: CASNLGGSGGTDTQYF

V: TRBV12-3/TRBV12-4
size: many
J: TRBJ2-2
D: .
DNA: TGTGCCAGCAGTTTAGAAAGGACGAACACCGGGGAGCTGTTTTTT
CDR3: CASSLERTNTGELFF

V: TRBV27
size: many
J: TRBJ2-7
D: .
DNA: TGTGCCAGCAGTCCGGGACTTACGGGGGCTTTGGAGCAGTACTTC
CDR3: CASSPGLTGALEQYF

V: TRBV25-1
size: many
J: TRBJ2-5
D: TRBD1
DNA: TGTGCCAGCAGTGCCATCGACAGGGACCTGGAGACCCAGTACTTC
CDR3: CASSAIDRDLETQYF

V: TRBV12-3/TRBV12-4
size: many
J: TRBJ2-1
D: .
DNA: TGTGCCAGCAGTCCTAATGTCGGTGAGCAGTTCTTC
CDR3: CASSPNVGEQFF

V: TRBV12-3/TRBV12-4
size: many
J: TRBJ2-1
D: .
DNA: TGTGCCAGCAGTTTAGATGAGCAGTTCTTC
CDR3: CASSLDEQFF

V: TRBV20-1
size: once
J: TRBJ2-3
D: TRBD2
DNA: TGCAGTGCTCCGGGGGCCCTAGCGGGAAGCACAGATACGCAGTATTTT
CDR3: CSAPGALAGSTDTQYF

V: TRBV5-8
size: .
J: TRBJ1-2
D: .
DNA: TGTGCCAGCAGCCCGGTTGACCTCCGCTATGGCTACACCTTC
CDR3: CASSPVDLRYGYTF

V: TRBV5-1
size: few
J: TRBJ1-1
D: TRBD1
DNA: TGCGCCAGCAGCAACCGGACAGGGATGAACACTGAAGCTTTCTTT
CDR3: CASSNRTGMNTEAFF

V: TRBV15
size: .
J: TRBJ2-3
D: TRBD2
DNA: TGTGCCACCAGCCGCGTAGCGGGTACGCAGTATTTT
CDR3: CATSRVAGTQYF

V: TRBV12-3/TRBV12-4
size: many
J: TRBJ1-1
D: .
DNA: TGTGCCAGCAGTAGAGCGAACACTGAAGCTTTCTTT
CDR3: CASSRANTEAFF

V: TRBV20-1
size: many
J: TRBJ1-5
D: TRBD1
DNA: TGCAGTGCCGACGACGGGACAGGGCAACAGCCCCAGCATTTT
CDR3: CSADDGTGQQPQHF

V: TRBV10-3
size: many
J: TRBJ1-3
D: TRBD1
DNA: TGTGCCATCAGAACCGGGACAGATCCTGGAAACACCATATATTTT
CDR3: CAIRTGTDPGNTIYF

V: TRBV6-2/TRBV6-3
size: few
J: TRBJ1-1
D: .
DNA: TGTGCCAGCAGTTACTCTCGCAGGGGAACTGAAGCTTTCTTT
CDR3: CASSYSRRGTEAFF

V: TRBV20-1
size: few
J: TRBJ2-3
D: .
DNA: TGCAGTGCTAGTCTAACGGGAAGCACAGATACGCAGTATTTT
CDR3: CSASLTGSTDTQYF

V: TRBV11-1
size: .
J: TRBJ1-4
D: .
DNA: .
CDR3: CATPTGPIMKNCFF